These T cell receptor beta chains were read from a single sample in a study of CD8 T cells in Susac syndrome. TCRdb reprocessed the immunoSEQ multiplex PCR reads via MiXCR and lists one record per CDR3 protein. The sample records 75,000 or so distinct CDR3 sequences, about 93% being singletons. Material for sequencing was CD8+ T cells from PBMCs. The source is a human donor with Susac syndrome. The CDR3 runs from the conserved cysteine through the conserved F or W. The D gene is left open where the match is weak. The listing skips clone size in some rows; elsewhere it reads once, few, many or a size class.

j_gene: TRBJ2-5
d_gene: -
abundance: -
v_gene: TRBV6-5
CDR3aa: CASSAAETQYF
CDR3nt: TGTGCCAGCAGTGCCGCAGAGACCCAGTACTTC

j_gene: TRBJ2-5
d_gene: -
abundance: -
v_gene: TRBV5-6
CDR3aa: CASSHTGETQYF
CDR3nt: TGTGCCAGCAGCCACACGGGGGAGACCCAGTACTTC

j_gene: TRBJ1-1
d_gene: -
abundance: -
v_gene: TRBV4-2
CDR3aa: CASSQDLRIGTEAFF
CDR3nt: TGTGCCAGCAGCCAAGATCTTAGGATAGGCACTGAAGCTTTCTTT

j_gene: TRBJ2-2
d_gene: -
abundance: -
v_gene: TRBV12-3/TRBV12-4
CDR3aa: CASSLSLTGELFF
CDR3nt: TGTGCCAGCAGTTTATCCCTGACCGGGGAGCTGTTTTTT

j_gene: TRBJ1-5
d_gene: -
abundance: -
v_gene: TRBV27
CDR3aa: CASSLWGNGNQPQHF
CDR3nt: TGTGCCAGCAGTTTATGGGGGAATGGCAATCAGCCCCAGCATTTT

j_gene: TRBJ1-2
d_gene: -
abundance: -
v_gene: TRBV12-3/TRBV12-4
CDR3aa: CASSPDRSIYGYTF
CDR3nt: TGTGCCAGCAGTCCCGACAGAAGCATCTATGGCTACACCTTC

j_gene: TRBJ2-7
d_gene: -
abundance: -
v_gene: TRBV4-1
CDR3aa: CASSPDEPDEQYF
CDR3nt: TGCGCCAGCAGCCCCGACGAGCCGGACGAGCAGTACTTC

j_gene: TRBJ2-7
d_gene: -
abundance: -
v_gene: TRBV4-3
CDR3aa: CASSQDSARAFDYEQYF
CDR3nt: TGCGCCAGCAGCCAAGATTCAGCGAGGGCGTTCGACTACGAGCAGTACTTC

j_gene: TRBJ1-1
d_gene: -
abundance: -
v_gene: TRBV28
CDR3aa: CASSLYGEVNTEAFF
CDR3nt: TGTGCCAGCAGTTTATATGGGGAAGTGAACACTGAAGCTTTCTTT

j_gene: TRBJ2-7
d_gene: -
abundance: -
v_gene: TRBV5-4
CDR3aa: CASRSWTSSYEQYF
CDR3nt: TGTGCCAGCAGGTCTTGGACCAGCTCCTACGAGCAGTACTTC

j_gene: TRBJ2-7
d_gene: TRBD1
abundance: -
v_gene: TRBV27
CDR3aa: CASRTGSGSYEQYF
CDR3nt: TGTGCCAGCCGGACAGGGAGCGGATCCTACGAGCAGTACTTC

j_gene: TRBJ2-2
d_gene: -
abundance: -
v_gene: TRBV7-2
CDR3aa: CASSLSTGGELFF
CDR3nt: TGTGCCAGCAGCTTAAGTACGGGCGGGGAGCTGTTTTTT

j_gene: TRBJ2-5
d_gene: TRBD2
abundance: -
v_gene: TRBV12-3/TRBV12-4
CDR3aa: CASSGGLEQETQYF
CDR3nt: TGTGCCAGCAGCGGGGGACTAGAACAAGAGACCCAGTACTTC

j_gene: TRBJ2-6
d_gene: TRBD1
abundance: -
v_gene: TRBV9
CDR3aa: CASSVAKTGDKSGANVLTF
CDR3nt: TGTGCCAGCAGCGTAGCTAAGACAGGGGATAAGTCTGGGGCCAACGTCCTGACTTTC

j_gene: TRBJ2-7
d_gene: -
abundance: -
v_gene: TRBV29-1
CDR3aa: CSVELGGTATYEQYF
CDR3nt: TGCAGCGTTGAACTTGGAGGGACGGCTACCTACGAGCAGTACTTC

j_gene: TRBJ2-5
d_gene: TRBD2
abundance: once
v_gene: TRBV15
CDR3aa: CATSGFGGAGETQYF
CDR3nt: TGTGCCACCAGCGGATTCGGGGGGGCCGGGGAGACCCAGTACTTC

j_gene: TRBJ2-1
d_gene: TRBD2
abundance: once
v_gene: TRBV19
CDR3aa: CASSIRGGYNEQFF
CDR3nt: TGTGCCAGTAGTATACGGGGGGGCTACAATGAGCAGTTCTTC

j_gene: TRBJ2-1
d_gene: -
abundance: -
v_gene: TRBV14
CDR3aa: CASSPSPDRRNEQFF
CDR3nt: TGTGCCAGCAGCCCCAGCCCCGACAGGCGCAATGAGCAGTTCTTC

j_gene: TRBJ2-1
d_gene: -
abundance: once
v_gene: TRBV6-5
CDR3aa: CASSYDWTGDEQFF
CDR3nt: TGTGCCAGCAGTTACGACTGGACCGGCGATGAGCAGTTCTTC

j_gene: TRBJ2-2
d_gene: -
abundance: -
v_gene: TRBV6-4
CDR3aa: CASSEANTGELFF
CDR3nt: TGTGCCAGCAGTGAAGCGAACACCGGGGAGCTGTTTTTT

j_gene: TRBJ2-5
d_gene: -
abundance: -
v_gene: TRBV19
CDR3aa: CASSIGQGVQETQYF
CDR3nt: TGTGCCAGTAGTATCGGACAAGGGGTCCAAGAGACCCAGTACTTC

j_gene: TRBJ2-2
d_gene: TRBD1
abundance: -
v_gene: TRBV6-2/TRBV6-3
CDR3aa: CASNRQGEAGELFF
CDR3nt: TGTGCCAGCAATCGACAGGGGGAGGCCGGGGAGCTGTTTTTT

j_gene: TRBJ2-5
d_gene: -
abundance: -
v_gene: TRBV12-3/TRBV12-4
CDR3aa: CASSLALRRPIPETQYF
CDR3nt: TGTGCCAGCAGTTTAGCGCTGCGAAGACCCATTCCGGAGACCCAGTACTTC

j_gene: TRBJ2-2
d_gene: TRBD2
abundance: -
v_gene: TRBV12-3/TRBV12-4
CDR3aa: CASSLGEEAGAHTGELFF
CDR3nt: TGTGCCAGCAGTTTAGGGGAGGAAGCGGGGGCCCACACCGGGGAGCTGTTTTTT

j_gene: TRBJ2-1
d_gene: TRBD2
abundance: -
v_gene: TRBV27
CDR3aa: CASSYWVAGGSSYNEQFF
CDR3nt: TGTGCCAGCAGTTATTGGGTAGCGGGAGGAAGCTCCTACAATGAGCAGTTCTTC

j_gene: TRBJ1-1
d_gene: -
abundance: -
v_gene: TRBV29-1
CDR3aa: CSVDHLNTEAFF
CDR3nt: TGCAGCGTTGACCACCTGAACACTGAAGCTTTCTTT

j_gene: TRBJ2-5
d_gene: -
abundance: -
v_gene: TRBV12-3/TRBV12-4
CDR3aa: CASSFLVETQYF
CDR3nt: TGTGCCAGCAGTTTTCTAGTCGAGACCCAGTACTTC

j_gene: TRBJ1-5
d_gene: -
abundance: few
v_gene: TRBV25-1
CDR3aa: CASTEGNQPQHF
CDR3nt: TGTGCCAGCACGGAGGGCAATCAGCCCCAGCATTTT

j_gene: TRBJ2-7
d_gene: -
abundance: few
v_gene: TRBV30
CDR3aa: CAWSVRGYEQYF
CDR3nt: TGTGCCTGGAGTGTAAGAGGGTACGAGCAGTACTTC

j_gene: TRBJ1-1
d_gene: TRBD1
abundance: -
v_gene: TRBV20-1
CDR3aa: CSAPSWGQGGSEAFF
CDR3nt: TGCAGTGCCCCGTCGTGGGGACAAGGGGGCTCTGAAGCTTTCTTT

j_gene: TRBJ1-5
d_gene: -
abundance: once
v_gene: TRBV27
CDR3aa: CASSTRGPAGQPQHF
CDR3nt: TGTGCCAGCAGTACACGAGGCCCTGCAGGGCAGCCCCAGCATTTT

j_gene: TRBJ2-7
d_gene: TRBD2
abundance: -
v_gene: TRBV29-1
CDR3aa: CSVDSGGGYEQYF
CDR3nt: TGCAGCGTTGACAGCGGGGGGGGCTACGAGCAGTACTTC

j_gene: TRBJ2-2
d_gene: TRBD1
abundance: -
v_gene: TRBV27
CDR3aa: CASSPLTGGLTGELFF
CDR3nt: TGTGCCAGCAGCCCCCTGACAGGGGGCCTCACCGGGGAGCTGTTTTTT

j_gene: TRBJ2-3
d_gene: TRBD2
abundance: -
v_gene: TRBV20-1
CDR3aa: CSARELAGGVHGSTDTQYF
CDR3nt: TGCAGTGCTAGAGAGCTAGCGGGAGGGGTACATGGGAGCACAGATACGCAGTATTTT

j_gene: TRBJ2-5
d_gene: TRBD2
abundance: -
v_gene: TRBV9
CDR3aa: CASSVEASGRQETQYF
CDR3nt: TGTGCCAGCAGCGTAGAGGCTAGCGGGCGTCAAGAGACCCAGTACTTC

j_gene: TRBJ2-7
d_gene: -
abundance: -
v_gene: TRBV4-3
CDR3aa: CASSQDQRGTVTYEQYF
CDR3nt: TGCGCCAGCAGCCAAGATCAGAGGGGGACGGTGACCTACGAGCAGTACTTC

j_gene: TRBJ2-7
d_gene: -
abundance: -
v_gene: TRBV9
CDR3aa: CASSVDSTRSSYEQYF
CDR3nt: TGTGCCAGCAGCGTAGATTCTACACGCTCTTCCTACGAGCAGTACTTC

j_gene: TRBJ2-1
d_gene: -
abundance: -
v_gene: TRBV4-3
CDR3aa: CASSQDRSPSNEQFF
CDR3nt: TGCGCCAGCAGCCAAGATCGGTCCCCCAGCAATGAGCAGTTCTTC

j_gene: TRBJ1-6
d_gene: -
abundance: -
v_gene: TRBV12-3/TRBV12-4
CDR3aa: CASSLGSYNSPLHF
CDR3nt: TGTGCCAGCAGTTTGGGCTCCTATAATTCACCCCTCCACTTT

j_gene: TRBJ2-7
d_gene: -
abundance: -
v_gene: TRBV29-1
CDR3aa: CSVLFPSSVHEQYF
CDR3nt: TGCAGCGTACTCTTCCCCTCGAGCGTCCACGAGCAGTACTTC

j_gene: TRBJ2-7
d_gene: TRBD1
abundance: -
v_gene: TRBV4-2
CDR3aa: CASSPRQGADEQYF
CDR3nt: TGTGCCAGCAGCCCCCGACAGGGGGCCGACGAGCAGTACTTC

j_gene: TRBJ2-2
d_gene: -
abundance: -
v_gene: TRBV3-1
CDR3aa: CASSQYPSNSNTGELFF
CDR3nt: TGTGCCAGCAGCCAATACCCTAGCAATTCGAACACCGGGGAGCTGTTTTTT

j_gene: TRBJ2-3
d_gene: -
abundance: -
v_gene: TRBV21-1
CDR3aa: CASSKYRGEVDTQYF
CDR3nt: TGTGCCAGCAGCAAATACAGGGGTGAGGTGGATACGCAGTATTTT

j_gene: TRBJ2-7
d_gene: -
abundance: -
v_gene: TRBV5-6
CDR3aa: CASSLRDALDLDEQYF
CDR3nt: TGTGCCAGCAGCTTGCGTGACGCCCTGGATTTGGACGAGCAGTACTTC

j_gene: TRBJ2-7
d_gene: -
abundance: once
v_gene: TRBV27
CDR3aa: CASSLQEGIRDEQYF
CDR3nt: TGTGCCAGCAGTCTACAAGAGGGGATTCGGGACGAGCAGTACTTC